This T cell receptor beta chain was captured in a study of T cells in Graves' hyperthyroidism and ophthalmopathy. Study-wide background: Any treatment followed the collection of peripheral blood at initial diagnosis.

RNA transcripts yielded amplified TCR beta CDR3 regions. First-round RT-PCR of the TCR CDR3 relied on the HTBI primer set. TCRdb called the multiplex PCR reads again in MiXCR, with one record for every CDR3 protein. The sample has about 640,000 distinct CDR3 sequences, around 20% seen once. Ophthalmopathy patients had moderate-to-severe active disease, CAS ≥3, NOSPECS ≥4, and disease duration under 3 months. As concerns this clonotype: Antigen: not known.

Study findings and constraints: Separating ophthalmopathy from stable hyperthyroidism was achieved by a 13 V-J model.

Germline V gene data show CDR1 as DFQATT and CDR2 as SNEGSKA (reference sequence). V shed 5 bases and J 4 bases; nucleotides not matched to a gene: 9. The length of the CDR3 is 15 residues. The sequenced material came from blood. The V and J genes are TRBV20-1 and TRBJ2-5; 11 bases fit TRBD2. The clonotype comes from a man younger than 40 with Graves' ophthalmopathy. The CDR3 protein is CSAQSSGRTGETQYF. The CDR3 nucleotides are TGCAGTGCTCAGTCTAGCGGGAGGACGGGAGAGACCCAGTACTTC.